This is a list of T cell receptor beta chains from one sample in a study of OX40 agonist ivuxolimab in advanced cancers. Data came from immunoSEQ multiplex PCR; TCRdb stores just in-frame clones and leaves some out. The sample has 70,000 or so clones, roughly 85% seen once. This sample comprised CD4+ or CD8+ T cells sorted from blood, obtained in a trial of the OX40 agonist ivuxolimab. All receptors derive from an adult with an advanced solid tumor such as melanoma, head and neck, liver or kidney cancer. CDR3s leave out the opening cysteine and the closing phenylalanine or tryptophan.

V gene,CDR3 protein
TRBV10-3,AISVVPYEQY
TRBV5-4,ASSPGLAGGVNEQF
TRBV5-6,ASRRTGWSNEQY
TRBV7-3,ASSRPGDGYNEQF
TRBV6-1,ASEIHCCYQPQH
TRBV19,ASSIGTMVPEQY
TRBV5-4,ASSLGGRGTEQF
TRBV5-6,ASSSATNEKLF
TRBV7-9,ASSLSSGSYTEAF
TRBV6-5,ASSRSTGELF
TRBV7-9,ASSPRGTTPFPGANVLT
TRBV5-1,ASSLDRAGYT
TRBV27,ASSVGPGEQY
TRBV6-1,ASSERRIEKLF
TRBV5-1,ASSSVGAGGVGDTQY
TRBV7-3,ASSADTGSYNEQF
TRBV18,ASSPLSTGNQPQH
TRBV4-1,ASSQVGQQNTEAF
TRBV6-5,ASSGSSYEQY
TRBV6-5,ASSDGGIYEQY
TRBV6-6,ASGTPNTGELF
TRBV28,ASSFPHLGKGNGYT
TRBV2,ASRVEEGNQPQH
TRBV7-3,ASSPLGGQDTQY
TRBV5-4,ASRPDPSTDTQY
TRBV28,ASSTGTGGSNYGYT
TRBV18,ASSETSGISYEQY
TRBV5-1,ASRSLAGYNEQF
TRBV4-3,ASSQGPTGKTGELF
TRBV4-1,ASSQDPTWSSGNTIY
TRBV11-2,ASSRSLEVEQY
TRBV4-2,ASSQAGYGYT
TRBV10-3,AISESSGVTRTGELF
TRBV5-4,ASSGRAENEKLF
TRBV5-6,ASSGSFSYEQY
TRBV6-5,ASSPGQGSNQPQH
TRBV29-1,SVLADRKGPTEAF
TRBV2,ASSASDRDQQY
TRBV18,ASSPDGERGYT
TRBV7-2,ASSSGGGQPQH
TRBV5-4,ASSRRTGANTGELF
TRBV5-1,ASSLAVENTEAF
TRBV18,ASSPRTSGAYNEQF
TRBV5-1,ASSLPGVVAEAF
TRBV9,ASSVDLAGVGELF
TRBV7-9,ASSPWTGTLNFNEQF
TRBV9,ASSIEPGPTYEQY
TRBV5-1,ASSLGQPTGELF
TRBV4-3,ASSRGTNEKLF
TRBV10-3,AATGFGTDTQY
TRBV19,ASSTARVQPQH
TRBV6-1,ARGGTSLVRGELF
TRBV28,ASTLPPWEAQH
TRBV9,ASSVGPDRGPTGELF